The clone carrying this T cell receptor beta chain appeared a few times. This record belongs to a study of glioma-infiltrating T cells after dendritic cell vaccination. The assay was immunoSEQ multiplex PCR, and TCRdb's table has in-frame clones only and misses some. In the table there are 65,000 or so clones, roughly 86% of which are singletons. The CDR3 has 16 residues. CDR1 and CDR2 (germline): MNHNS, SASEGT. Trimming cost V 4 bases and J 2 bases; bases outside gene matches: 9. Time point in this sample: after dendritic cell vaccination, including at tumor progression/relapse. The sequence derives from a human donor with glioblastoma. The specimen was blood, collected after dendritic cell vaccination. This chain joins TRBV6-1 and TRBJ2-5; 8 bases line up with TRBD2. The CDR3 coding sequence is TGTGCCAGCAGTGTTTTCGGCGGGAGGAAACAAGAGACCCAGTACTTC. Translation gives CASSVFGGRKQETQYF.